The 18 T cell receptor beta chains reported below all come from one sample, sequenced in a study of control samples from healthy donors and cancer patients. TCRdb's table, derived via immunoSEQ multiplex PCR, lists solely in-frame clones and lacks some. The repertoire consists of 85,000 to 95,000 clones, with around 80% occurring once and the leading ten covering about 9.8%. The sample was blood. These receptors came from a woman aged 60 to 75 in good health.

The genes are TRBV5-1 and TRBJ2-1, with 9 bases lining up with TRBD2. CDR1 and CDR2 from the germline V gene are SGHRS and YFSETQ. The trim removed 0 bases at V and 3 bases at J, leaving 7 bases unmatched. This CDR3 comprises 17 residues. The CDR3 bases are TGCGCCAGCAGCTTGGGACTAGCGGAGTTTCTCTACAATGAGCAGTTCTTC. Protein: CASSLGLAEFLYNEQFF.

The genes are TRBV10-2 and TRBJ2-7; TRBD1 matches 9 bases. V lost 2 bases, J lost 6 bases, and 8 bases stayed unmatched. CDR1 and CDR2 from the germline V gene are WSHSY and SAAADI. The CDR3 covers 15 residues. CDR3 amino acids: CASSEKGQGGREQYF. CDR3 coding DNA: TGCGCCAGCAGTGAGAAGGGACAGGGAGGGCGCGAGCAGTACTTC.

V is TRBV27 and J is TRBJ2-3, with 7 bases lining up with TRBD1. Trimming took 7 bases from V and 2 from J; bases not matched to a gene: 9. CDR1 MNHEY and CDR2 SMNVEV come from the germline V gene (reference sequence). The CDR3 contains 15 residues. The CDR3 DNA is TGTGCCAGCACTGCATGGGGACAGAACACAGATACGCAGTATTTT. This codes for CASTAWGQNTDTQYF.

This chain uses TRBV5-1 with TRBJ2-5; 8 bases line up with TRBD2. The CDR3 is made up of 15 amino acids. The trim removed 0 bases at V and 4 bases at J, leaving 5 bases unmatched. Per germline, CDR1 SGHRS and CDR2 YFSETQ. The CDR3 spells CASSLALAGGETQYF. The CDR3, as DNA: TGCGCCAGCAGCTTGGCGCTAGCGGGTGGAGAGACCCAGTACTTC.

This chain links TRBV11-3 with TRBJ2-2, with 7 bases fitting TRBD1. Germline CDR1 SGHNT, CDR2 YENEEA. The junction had 1 base not matched to a gene; V was cut back by 3 bases and J by 6 bases. The CDR3 totals 13 residues. The CDR3 DNA sequence: TGTGCCAGCAGCTTGGACAGGCCCGGGGAGCTGTTTTTT. It encodes CASSLDRPGELFF.

J is TRBJ1-5 and V is TRBV28, with unresolved D. CDR3 length: 11 amino acids. CDR1 is MDHEN and CDR2 is SYDVKM in the germline V gene. V was clipped by 8 bases and J by 6 bases, with 8 bases between them. The CDR3 DNA follows: TGTGCCAGCTCTACCGTTCAGCCCCAGCATTTT. Amino acids: CASSTVQPQHF.

Note on this clone: Other DNA sequences in the sample encode the same CDR3. The chain combines TRBV19 with TRBJ1-4; no definite D call. CDR1 LNHDA and CDR2 SQIVND come from the germline V gene (reference sequence). The CDR3 is 14 residues long. With 3 bases removed from V and 0 bases from J, the gap between germline ends came to 5 bases. In DNA form, the CDR3 reads TGTGCCAGTAGTATGAGAGCAACTAATGAAAAACTGTTTTTT. This gives the protein CASSMRATNEKLFF. Drawing the rest from reference TRBV19 and TRBJ1-4, the complete variable domain is DGGITQSPKYLFRKEGQNVTLSCEQNLNHDAMYWYRQDPGQGLRLIYYSQIVNDFQKGDIAEGYSVSREKKESFPLTVTSAQKNPTAFYLCASSMRATNEKLFFGSGTQLSVL.

The chain's CDR3 is CASSQTGQREKLFF. The CDR3 bases are TGTGCCAGCAGCCAGACAGGGCAAAGGGAAAAACTGTTTTTT. V is TRBV27 and J is TRBJ1-4; TRBD1 agrees at 7 bases. Germline V gene data show CDR1 as MNHEY and CDR2 as SMNVEV (reference sequence). V lost 6 bases and J lost 8; bases outside the gene matches: 9. This CDR3 is 14 amino acids long.

The chain employs TRBV12-5 and TRBJ1-6; D may be TRBD1 (6 bases). This CDR3 is 14 amino acids long. V shed 1 base and J shed 7 bases, with 8 bases lying between them. CDR1 is LGHNT and CDR2 is FRNRAP in the germline V gene. CDR3 residues: CASGLGTENSPLHF. The CDR3 coding sequence is TGTGCTAGTGGTTTGGGGACAGAGAATTCACCCCTCCACTTT.

Details on this clone: One end of the junction is discordant with germline, which a read error may explain. V usage is TRBV7-7 and J usage is TRBJ2-5, with D hard to call. The CDR3 contains 13 residues. CDR1 and CDR2 (germline): SSHAT, FNYEAQ (reference sequence). In nucleotides, the CDR3 is TGTGCTAGCAGCTTAGTGCGACAAGAGACCCAGTACTTC. It translates to CASSLVRQETQYF.

V gene TRBV28 combines with J gene TRBJ2-1, with D possibly matching TRBD1 (6 bases). This CDR3 is built from 15 residues. V shed 6 bases and J shed 0 bases, with 12 bases lying between them. CDR1 is MDHEN, CDR2 SYDVKM, per germline. Here the CDR3 reads CASRQGSGSYNEQFF. In DNA form, the CDR3 reads TGTGCCAGCAGACAGGGTTCCGGCTCCTACAATGAGCAGTTCTTC.

J is TRBJ1-4 and V is TRBV3-1 (or the pseudogene TRBV3-2); no clear D gene. From germline, CDR1 is LGHDT and CDR2 YNNKEL (reference sequence). V was clipped by 4 bases and J by 7 bases, with 13 bases between them. The CDR3 loop spans 14 amino acids. CDR3 amino acids: CASSLAGGGEKLFF. CDR3 bases: TGTGCCAGCAGCCTCGCGGGAGGAGGTGAAAAACTGTTTTTT.

The rearrangement uses TRBV4-1 and TRBJ1-3; no clear D gene. The CDR3 runs to 17 residues. Germline lookup yields CDR1 MGHRA and CDR2 YSYEKL. V was clipped by 1 base and J by 0 bases, with 13 bases between them. CDR3 sequence (DNA): TGCGCCAGCAGCCAAGTGAGTGGTGCAAGCTCTGGAAACACCATATATTTT. This encodes CASSQVSGASSGNTIYF.

This sequence joins TRBV5-1 and TRBJ2-5, with TRBD2 identical over 13 bases. Germline CDR1 and CDR2: SGHRS and YFSETQ. The CDR3 sequence is 16 residues long. The ends lost 4 bases at V and 5 bases at J; junction bases unmatched: 8. CDR3 protein: CASSPGTSGTWETQYF. The CDR3 DNA reads TGCGCCAGCAGCCCCGGGACTAGCGGGACCTGGGAGACCCAGTACTTC.

V is TRBV5-1 and J is TRBJ1-3, with 8 bases fitting TRBD1. The CDR3 has 15 residues. The V gene end was trimmed by 0 bases and the J gene end by 3 bases; junction bases not matched to a gene: 2. Per the germline V gene, CDR1 is SGHRS and CDR2 is YFSETQ. For the CDR3, the DNA is TGCGCCAGCAGCTTGGACGGGACAGGTGGAAACACCATATATTTT. Encoded protein: CASSLDGTGGNTIYF.

This sequence joins TRBV4-1 and TRBJ1-4; the D is unclear. V was shortened by 0 bases and J by 5 bases, with 16 bases between the two germline ends. CDR1 and CDR2 (germline): MGHRA, YSYEKL. There are 17 residues in the CDR3. The CDR3 protein is CASSQEALKRVNEKLFF. DNA for the CDR3: TGCGCCAGCAGCCAAGAGGCATTGAAACGGGTAAATGAAAAACTGTTTTTT.

The chain has TRBV2 and TRBJ1-3, with D perhaps TRBD1 (6 bases). Trimming removed 4 bases at V and 0 bases at J, with 25 bases between. Germline lookup yields CDR1 SNHLY and CDR2 FYNNEI. The CDR3 covers 20 residues. The CDR3 is CASSGGPGRGRPSSGNTIYF. The CDR3 nucleotides read TGTGCCAGCAGTGGGGGGCCGGGGAGGGGCCGCCCTTCCTCTGGAAACACCATATATTTT.

The chain combines TRBV4-1 with TRBJ2-1, with a tentative D call TRBD1 (6 bases). With 2 bases removed from V and 9 bases from J, the gap between germline ends came to 14 bases. CDR3 length equals 14 residues. Germline CDR1 MGHRA, CDR2 YSYEKL. The CDR3 reads CASSQTGLGGEQFF. The DNA of the CDR3 is TGCGCCAGCAGCCAAACAGGGTTAGGAGGTGAGCAGTTCTTC.